This T cell receptor (beta chain) was identified in a study of T cell repertoires in cytomegalovirus infection. CDR3 length equals 18 residues. V shed 4 bases, J shed 4 bases, and the junction held 17 bases outside the gene matches. Germline lookup yields CDR1 SGHRS and CDR2 YFSETQ. Broader study findings: Ex vivo, HLA-C-restricted CMV-specific TCR beta clonotypes prevailed over the rest of the response.

TCRdb fed the reads into MiXCR, producing one record per CDR3 protein. The table shows about 920,000 distinct CDR3 sequences, with around 29% occurring only once. About this clonotype: Antigen specificity is unknown.

The sequencing used cultured CD8+ T cells from PBMCs, collected from culture after CMV antigen stimulation. The gene calls are TRBV5-1 and TRBJ2-7; 10 positions match TRBD2. This receptor was obtained from a human donor in good health (CMV status not recorded). Some clones in this sample may be carry-over from other donors' samples. In DNA, the CDR3 is TGCGCCAGCAGCCCACTGCTGGCTAGCGGGGGACCCAATTACGAGCAGTACTTC. Its protein product is CASSPLLASGGPNYEQYF.